Each of the 26 T cell receptor beta chains below was sequenced from the same sample in a study of beta chain bispecific antibodies for T cell cancers. These receptors have no identified antigens. Study-wide points: Normal T cells contributed less of the targeted TRBV signal than the leukemia cells did.

Expansion lasted 3 days, with either anti-CD3 antibody OKT3 or CD3/CD28 beads. TCRdb itself ran the 5' RACE reads through MiXCR, one entry per CDR3 protein. The sample carries about 15,000 distinct CDR3 sequences, about 2.2% recorded once. The source material was healthy donor T cells cultured with leukemia cells. The origin of the receptors is a human donor in good health. Some clones in this sample may be carry-over from other donors' samples.

This clonotype was recorded at least ten times. The chain combines TRBV4-1 with TRBJ2-5; 8 bases fit TRBD1. Unmatched junction bases numbered 4, after V lost 2 bases and J lost 5 bases. In germline, CDR1 is MGHRA, CDR2 YSYEKL. This CDR3 region has 14 residues. Here the CDR3 reads CASSQKTGVETQYF. The CDR3, as DNA: TGCGCCAGCAGCCAAAAGACAGGGGTGGAGACCCAGTACTTC.

This clonotype ranks as medium-sized. The V and J genes are TRBV5-4 and TRBJ1-6; 11 nucleotides agree with TRBD1. Trimming at V came to 3 bases and at J to 6 bases, leaving 2 bases not matched to a gene. The germline V gene encodes CDR1 SGHNT and CDR2 YYREEE (reference sequence). This CDR3 is 15 amino acids long. Here the CDR3 reads CASSSGTGGNSPLHF. CDR3 nucleotide sequence: TGTGCCAGCAGCTCCGGGACAGGGGGTAATTCACCCCTCCACTTT.

In its sample, this clonotype was seen many times. The chain employs TRBV2 and TRBJ1-5, with D possibly matching TRBD1 (6 bases). The CDR3 runs 15 residues. The V end lost 6 bases, the J end lost 4 bases, and 16 bases lay between the germline ends. Germline V gene sequence: CDR1 SNHLY, CDR2 FYNNEI. This CDR3 reads CASSQADRRNQPQHF. The CDR3 nucleotides are TGTGCCAGCAGCCAGGCCGACAGGAGGAATCAGCCCCAGCATTTT. The full variable domain, completed using reference TRBV2 and TRBJ1-5, is EPEVTQTPSHQVTQMGQEVILRCVPISNHLYFYWYRQILGQKVEFLVSFYNNEISEKSEIFDDQFSVERPDGSNFTLKIRSTKLEDSAMYFCASSQADRRNQPQHFGDGTRLSIL.

This clonotype was counted ten times or more. The chain joins TRBV20-1 to TRBJ1-5; D is possibly TRBD1 (5 bases). The CDR3 extends over 13 amino acids. The ends were cut back, 5 bases at V and 6 bases at J, with 14 bases in the middle. The germline V gene encodes CDR1 DFQATT and CDR2 SNEGSKA (reference sequence). The CDR3 loop reads CSAPQGMGQPQHF. In DNA, the CDR3 is TGCAGTGCTCCCCAGGGTATGGGTCAGCCCCAGCATTTT.

The table lists this clonotype with many counts. The chain has TRBV7-2 and TRBJ2-2; 9 positions match TRBD2. The length of the CDR3 is 17 residues. V was pared by 4 bases and J by 4 bases, with 10 bases of the junction left unmatched. Per germline, CDR1 SGHTA and CDR2 FQGNSA. Here the CDR3 DNA reads TGTGCCAGCAGCTCCCCCAGCGGGGGGTCTCTCACCGGGGAGCTGTTTTTT. Translated, it gives CASSSPSGGSLTGELFF. Full variable domain (rest looked up from reference TRBV7-2 and TRBJ2-2): GAGVSQSPSNKVTEKGKDVELRCDPISGHTALYWYRQSLGQGLEFLIYFQGNSAPDKSGLPSDRFSAERTGGSVSTLTIQRTQQEDSAVYLCASSSPSGGSLTGELFFGEGSRLTVL.

Ten or more counts support this clonotype. V usage is TRBV29-1 and J usage is TRBJ2-1, with TRBD2 matching 11 bases. Germline V gene sequence: CDR1 SQVTM, CDR2 ANQGSEA. The V gene end was trimmed by 5 bases and the J gene end by 4 bases; junction bases not matched to a gene: 7. The CDR3 runs to 15 residues. The CDR3 coding sequence is TGCAGCGTTTGGCTAGCGGGGGGCGGATACAATGAGCAGTTCTTC. Translated, it gives CSVWLAGGGYNEQFF.

This clonotype occurred many times. The chain employs TRBV10-3 and TRBJ2-3, with 11 positions matching TRBD1. V shed 10 bases and J 5 bases; nucleotides not matched to a gene: 11. Per germline, CDR1 ENHRY and CDR2 SYGVKD. This CDR3 region has 15 residues. CDR3 in amino acids: CATQQDRGLGDTQYF. The CDR3 coding sequence is TGTGCCACCCAACAGGACAGGGGGCTTGGAGATACGCAGTATTTT.

This clonotype was seen many times. The chain couples TRBV5-1 to TRBJ2-1, with D perhaps assigned TRBD1 or TRBD2 (6 bases each). Germline V gene lookup returns CDR1 SGHRS and CDR2 YFSETQ. V was pared by 2 bases and J by 4 bases, with 13 bases between. The CDR3 runs to 15 residues. The CDR3 loop reads CASSFMRGVYNEQFF. The CDR3 DNA reads as TGCGCCAGCAGCTTCATGAGGGGGGTGTACAATGAGCAGTTCTTC.

At least ten counts were recorded for this clonotype. This chain links TRBV20-1 with TRBJ1-4; D may be TRBD1 (5 bases). CDR1 is DFQATT, CDR2 SNEGSKA, per germline (reference sequence). The CDR3 contains 14 residues. Trimming shortened V by 0 bases and J by 4 bases, and 9 bases separated the two germline ends. The CDR3 here is CSAREKGDNEKLFF. The CDR3 DNA follows: TGCAGTGCTAGAGAGAAAGGGGATAATGAAAAACTGTTTTTT.

This clonotype has at least ten counts. A read error may produce the germline difference seen at one junction end. This chain links TRBV5-1 with TRBJ2-1; TRBD2 agrees at 7 bases. CDR1 SGHRS and CDR2 YFSETQ come from the germline V gene. This CDR3 is 12 amino acids long. In DNA form, the CDR3 reads TGCGCCAGCAGTTTGGGGGGGGATGAGCAGTTCTTC. Its protein product is CASSLGGDEQFF.

There are many counts of this clonotype. The gene calls are TRBV5-1 and TRBJ2-2, with D unclear. CDR3 size: 13 residues. Germline loops: CDR1 SGHRS, CDR2 YFSETQ. V was cut by 0 bases and J by 7 bases, with 7 bases left in between. The CDR3 DNA follows: TGCGCCAGCAGCTTGGCCTTCGACGGGGAGCTGTTTTTT. It encodes CASSLAFDGELFF. Combining the CDR3 with reference TRBV5-1 and TRBJ2-2 gives the whole variable domain KAGVTQTPRYLIKTRGQQVTLSCSPISGHRSVSWYQQTPGQGLQFLFEYFSETQRNKGNFPGRFSGRQFSNSRSEMNVSTLELGDSALYLCASSLAFDGELFFGEGSRLTVL.

This clonotype showed up many times. J is TRBJ2-7 and V is TRBV4-2, with D perhaps TRBD1 (6 bases). The CDR3 is 13 amino acids. V dropped 0 bases and J dropped 3 bases, with 6 bases sitting between them. Germline V CDR1 and CDR2: LGHNA, YNFKEQ. The CDR3 is CASSQDRGYEQYF. CDR3 nucleotides: TGTGCCAGCAGCCAAGACAGGGGCTACGAGCAGTACTTC.

Ten or more counts support this clonotype. CDR3 bases: TGTGCCAGCAGCTTACTTAGCGGGCCTACTAAAGAGACCCAGTACTTC. Translation gives CASSLLSGPTKETQYF. The chain uses TRBV7-9 and TRBJ2-5; 7 bases fit TRBD2. J was trimmed by 3 bases and V by 2 bases; bases with no gene match: 9. There are 16 residues in the CDR3. Per germline, CDR1 SEHNR and CDR2 FQNEAQ (reference sequence).

The sample holds many counts of this clonotype. This chain joins TRBV9 and TRBJ1-2, with 8 bases fitting TRBD1. In germline, CDR1 is SGDLS, CDR2 YYNGEE. J lost 2 bases, V lost 5 bases, and 5 bases had no gene match. CDR3 size: 14 residues. This CDR3 reads CASSPGQANYGYTF. The DNA for the CDR3 is TGTGCCAGCAGTCCGGGACAGGCCAACTATGGCTACACCTTC.

This clonotype occurred many times. V and J are TRBV9 and TRBJ2-4; no reliable D call. Trimming cost V 0 bases and J 13 bases, with 14 bases left between them. CDR1 SGDLS and CDR2 YYNGEE come from the germline V gene. This CDR3 comprises 13 residues. Written as DNA, the CDR3 is TGTGCCAGCAGCGTAGGGCCCGAAGCCGGCCAGTACTTC. Translated, it gives CASSVGPEAGQYF.

Worth noting for this clonotype: A clone one base away is much larger, so this may be a read error. V usage is TRBV12-3 or TRBV12-4 and J usage is TRBJ1-1; maybe TRBD1 (6 bases). The CDR3 runs to 16 residues. The CDR3 region has the DNA TGTGCCGGCAGTTTAGGCTGGGGGGCACCGAACACTGAAGCTTTCTTT. It is translated as CAGSLGWGAPNTEAFF.

This clonotype was detected ten times or more. J is TRBJ1-3 and V is TRBV3-1; D is unresolved. The CDR3 loop spans 13 amino acids. The germline V and J ends were trimmed by 2 bases and 4 bases, with 6 bases remaining between them. The V gene's germline CDR1 is LGHDT and CDR2 YNNKEL (reference sequence). The CDR3 sequence: CASSQPRGNTIYF. CDR3 coding DNA: TGTGCCAGCAGCCAACCACGAGGAAACACCATATATTTT.

This clonotype was found a few times. The V and J genes are TRBV28 and TRBJ1-1, with 9 bases identical to TRBD1. The CDR3 length is 13 residues. Trimming took 6 bases from V and 4 from J; bases not matched to a gene: 3. Germline CDR1 and CDR2: MDHEN and SYDVKM. The CDR3 protein is CASSRDRVTEAFF. The CDR3 region has the DNA TGTGCCAGCAGCCGGGACAGGGTCACTGAAGCTTTCTTT.

This clonotype was recorded many times. The chain combines TRBV15 with TRBJ2-7; no reliable D call. Germline V CDR1 and CDR2: LNHNV, YYDKDF (reference sequence). The germline V and J ends were trimmed by 0 bases and 0 bases, with 6 bases remaining between them. The CDR3 length is 14 residues. CDR3 DNA: TGTGCCACCAGCAGAGATGTCAGCTCCTACGAGCAGTACTTC. Protein sequence: CATSRDVSSYEQYF.

This clonotype has at least ten counts. The chain has TRBV4-1 and TRBJ2-7; D is perhaps TRBD2 (5 bases). There are 14 residues in the CDR3. Germline V CDR1 and CDR2: MGHRA, YSYEKL. V was clipped by 0 bases and J by 4 bases, with 10 bases between them. CDR3 residues: CASSQDNRDYEQYF. CDR3 bases: TGCGCCAGCAGCCAAGATAACCGGGATTACGAGCAGTACTTC.

This clonotype occurred many times. The chain couples TRBV11-2 to TRBJ2-1; 8 nucleotides agree with TRBD2. This CDR3 spans 14 amino acids. The J segment lost 6 bases and the V segment lost 3 bases, leaving 4 bases of the junction unmatched. The germline V gene has CDR1 SGHAT and CDR2 FQNNGV. DNA for the CDR3: TGTGCCAGCAGCTTTGTTGGACTAGCCAATGAGCAGTTCTTC. Protein: CASSFVGLANEQFF.

This clonotype appeared many times. The gene calls are TRBV20-1 and TRBJ1-4; TRBD1 is a possible D gene (5 bases). The CDR3 has 15 residues. Deletions cut 0 bases from V and 8 bases from J, with 16 bases between. Germline CDR1 DFQATT, CDR2 SNEGSKA (reference sequence). CDR3 sequence (DNA): TGCAGTGCTAGAGATGAGGAGGGGCTTATGGAAAAACTGTTTTTT. Translating gives CSARDEEGLMEKLFF.

To note about this clonotype: Lacking the conserved final phenylalanine or tryptophan, this CDR3 likely reflects a read error. CDR3 amino acids: CSAKSTGLAGYNEQFI. Written as DNA, the CDR3 is TGCAGTGCTAAAAGTACGGGACTAGCGGGGTACAATGAGCAGTTCATC. The chain joins TRBV20-1 to TRBJ2-1, with 13 bases identical to TRBD2. The germline V gene encodes CDR1 DFQATT and CDR2 SNEGSKA (reference sequence). V was clipped by 4 bases and J by 4 bases; unmatched bases: 7. This CDR3 spans 16 amino acids.

This clonotype came up many times. This rearrangement joins TRBV9 to TRBJ2-1, with 7 nucleotides matching TRBD1. Germline CDR1 SGDLS, CDR2 YYNGEE. Trimming cost V 2 bases and J 5 bases; bases outside gene matches: 7. This CDR3 contains 15 residues. The CDR3: CASSVWDSEDNEQFF. The CDR3 nucleotides read TGTGCCAGCAGCGTGTGGGACAGCGAAGACAATGAGCAGTTCTTC.

This clonotype occurred many times. The V call is TRBV11-2, the J call TRBJ2-7; no clear D gene. V gave up 1 base and J gave up 6 bases, with 7 bases separating them. The CDR3 is made up of 12 amino acids. Germline values: CDR1 SGHAT, CDR2 FQNNGV. The CDR3 here is CASSLAWGEQYF. The CDR3, as DNA: TGTGCCAGCAGCTTAGCTTGGGGCGAGCAGTACTTC.

Ten or more counts support this clonotype. V and J are TRBV28 and TRBJ1-4; no reliable D call. Trimming took off 3 bases at V and 7 bases at J, with 12 bases between the two ends. Per germline, CDR1 MDHEN and CDR2 SYDVKM. This CDR3 comprises 14 residues. CDR3 sequence: CASSFGRGREKLFF. CDR3 sequence (DNA): TGTGCCAGCAGTTTTGGACGAGGACGTGAAAAACTGTTTTTT.